This TCR beta chain originates from a study of blood T cell repertoires in COVID-19. Study-wide background: Acute-phase and convalescent COVID-19 samples originated in the United States, Italy and Spain. T cells, B-cell-depleted T cells, or PBMCs provided the cDNA or gDNA that served as material.

Germline V gives CDR1 MDHEN, CDR2 SYDVKM. This CDR3 contains 12 residues. V was cut by 6 bases and J by 0 bases, with 5 bases left in between. In the original workflow: It was from reference gene primer amplification that nucleated cell counts were estimated. Repertoires were generated with immunoSEQ multiplex PCR, while TCRdb's copy carries only in-frame clones and drops some. V and J calls and clone size are copied from that table; D and trimming were computed from the DNA. This table holds around 70,000 clones, about nine tenths found once. The chain links TRBV28 to TRBJ1-2, with no clear D. This receptor was identified in a man between 50 and 59 years old with acute or convalescent COVID-19. Sequencing used peripheral blood. Here the CDR3 reads CASRGANYGYTF. CDR3 nucleotides: TGTGCCAGCAGGGGAGCTAACTATGGCTACACCTTC.